Following are 25 T cell receptor beta chains from one sample sequenced in a study of T cell repertoires in cytomegalovirus infection. TCRdb analysed the reads with MiXCR anew, one entry per CDR3 protein. The sample lists about 740,000 distinct CDR3 sequences, 35% seen once, with under 3% in the top ten. Specimen: PBMCs. The receptor source for this set is a human donor in good health (CMV status not recorded). Some clones in this sample may be carry-over from other donors' samples.

Only a few counts were recorded for this clonotype. CDR3 sequence (DNA): TGCAGCGTTGTAGCCAGGGGATCATACACAGATACGCAGTATTTT. This translates into CSVVARGSYTDTQYF. This chain connects TRBV29-1 to TRBJ2-3; D possibly corresponds to TRBD1 (6 bases). The CDR3 runs to 15 residues. From germline, CDR1 is SQVTM and CDR2 ANQGSEA. With 4 bases removed from V and 2 bases from J, the gap between germline ends came to 16 bases.

The rearrangement uses TRBV5-4 and TRBJ1-6; D possibly corresponds to TRBD1 (6 bases). The CDR3 is 15 amino acids. The germline V gene encodes CDR1 SGHNT and CDR2 YYREEE (reference sequence). The V gene lost 3 bases and the J gene lost 4 bases, with 11 bases spanning the gap. This CDR3 is CASSSQQGYNSPLHF. The CDR3 region has the DNA TGTGCCAGCAGCTCTCAACAGGGTTATAATTCACCCCTCCACTTT.

This clonotype was found a few times. V is TRBV12-3 or TRBV12-4 and J is TRBJ1-2; D is unresolved. This CDR3 has 13 residues. Deletions cut 2 bases from V and 8 bases from J, with 12 bases between. This chain's CDR3 is CASSLRSWSGYTF. CDR3 nucleotides: TGTGCCAGCAGTTTAAGGAGTTGGTCCGGCTACACCTTC.

V usage is TRBV12-3 or TRBV12-4 and J usage is TRBJ2-3; D is ambiguous. V lost 3 bases and J 4 bases, leaving 17 bases between the germline ends. The CDR3 length is 16 residues. The CDR3 DNA reads as TGTGCCAGCAGTTTTGGCATGGTACAGTGGGCAGATACGCAGTATTTT. As protein: CASSFGMVQWADTQYF.

CDR3 in amino acids: CASSLGQLSSYNEQFF. The CDR3 region has the DNA TGTGCCAGCAGCTTAGGACAGCTTAGCTCCTACAATGAGCAGTTCTTC. The chain couples TRBV11-2 to TRBJ2-1; tentatively, D is TRBD1 (5 bases). Per the germline V gene, CDR1 is SGHAT and CDR2 is FQNNGV. The CDR3 contains 16 residues. The ends were cut back, 1 base at V and 0 bases at J, with 10 bases in the middle.

This clonotype appeared many times. V and J are TRBV3-1 and TRBJ1-5, with D hard to call. The V and J ends lost 3 bases and 3 bases respectively, with 6 bases between them. Germline V gene lookup returns CDR1 LGHDT and CDR2 YNNKEL (reference sequence). The CDR3 length is 13 residues. The CDR3 nucleotides read TGTGCCAGCAGCCAGGGCCTCAATCAGCCCCAGCATTTT. Translation: CASSQGLNQPQHF.

About this clonotype: The conserved final phenylalanine or tryptophan is absent from the CDR3, which likely points to a read error. No DNA is shown, since the ends of the CDR3 on it are uncertain; the CDR3 is the one TCRdb lists. The chain links TRBV5-1 to TRBJ1-5. Both ends counted, the CDR3 spans 15 residues. Germline CDR1 and CDR2: SGHRS and YFSETQ. The CDR3 region is CASSLVGNINQPQLC.

Only a few counts were recorded for this clonotype. The chain recombines TRBV12-3 or TRBV12-4 with TRBJ2-1, with D possibly being TRBD2 (7 bases). The CDR3 spans 16 residues. The ends were cut back, 2 bases at V and 7 bases at J, with 18 bases in the middle. The CDR3 region is CASSLKGRGAGNEQFF. The DNA for the CDR3 is TGTGCCAGCAGTTTAAAAGGTCGGGGGGCGGGGAATGAGCAGTTCTTC.

In this sample, this clonotype turned up once. The chain recombines TRBV3-1 with TRBJ1-2, with TRBD1 as a possible D gene (5 bases). Germline lookup yields CDR1 LGHDT and CDR2 YNNKEL (reference sequence). With 5 bases removed from V and 4 bases from J, the gap between germline ends came to 17 bases. This CDR3 region has 15 residues. This chain's CDR3 is CASSGPGQGSYGYTF. CDR3 nucleotide sequence: TGTGCCAGCAGCGGGCCGGGTCAGGGATCCTATGGCTACACCTTC.

This clonotype was counted only a few times. The chain couples TRBV19 to TRBJ1-4; D is uncertain. The CDR3 is 15 residues long. Looked up from germline, CDR1 is LNHDA and CDR2 is SQIVND (reference sequence). Trimming took 5 bases from V and 6 from J, leaving 16 bases between them. As DNA, the CDR3 is TGTGCCAGTAGTCGGACCGGGTTCGGTTATGAAAAACTGTTTTTT. As protein: CASSRTGFGYEKLFF.

The V gene is TRBV23-1, the J gene TRBJ2-7, with a tentative D call TRBD2 (5 bases). TRBV23-1 is placed among ORFs of uncertain function. CDR3 length equals 14 residues. Trimming stripped 7 bases from V and 2 bases from J, with 15 bases between. This chain's CDR3 is CASNYCLGTYEQYF. The CDR3 nucleotides read TGCGCCAGCAATTATTGCCTCGGGACCTACGAGCAGTACTTC.

The chain links TRBV5-4 to TRBJ1-1, with 9 bases lining up with TRBD1. Trimming took 5 bases from V and 4 from J; bases not matched to a gene: 12. Germline assignment: CDR1 SGHNT and CDR2 YYREEE (reference sequence). There are 16 residues in the CDR3. CDR3 region: CASRDLQGAGGTEAFF. Written as DNA, the CDR3 is TGTGCCAGCAGAGACCTACAGGGGGCAGGGGGCACTGAAGCTTTCTTT.

To note about this clonotype: Mismatch with germline at one junction end may stem from a read error. The chain is built from TRBV19 and TRBJ1-5; D is unclear. The CDR3 consists of 12 residues. Germline CDR1 is LNHDA and CDR2 is SQIVND (reference sequence). The CDR3 region is CASSIGGLPHHF. As DNA, the CDR3 is TGTGCCAGTAGTATAGGCGGGCTGCCCCATCATTTT.

V and J are TRBV20-1 and TRBJ2-7; no clear D gene. CDR3 length equals 11 residues. The V end was cut by 4 bases, the J end by 5 bases, with 9 bases between. Per germline, CDR1 DFQATT and CDR2 SNEGSKA (reference sequence). The CDR3 bases are TGCAGTGCTAATTTAGAAAACGAGCAGTACTTC. It encodes CSANLENEQYF.

V usage is TRBV7-6 and J usage is TRBJ2-3, with D unclear. The V gene lost 0 bases and the J gene lost 4 bases, with 11 bases spanning the gap. CDR3 length: 15 amino acids. Germline CDR1 and CDR2: SGHVS and FNYEAQ. As DNA, the CDR3 is TGTGCCAGCAGCTTAGCGGTCGAGAGAGCAGATACGCAGTATTTT. This gives the protein CASSLAVERADTQYF.

This clonotype was seen a handful of times. The chain links TRBV11-2 to TRBJ1-1, with TRBD1 identical over 9 bases. This CDR3 contains 16 residues. Germline lookup yields CDR1 SGHAT and CDR2 FQNNGV. V was pared by 5 bases and J by 5 bases, with 12 bases of the junction left unmatched. CDR3 amino acids: CASSPEVGTGWTEAFF. CDR3 DNA sequence: TGTGCCAGCAGCCCGGAGGTCGGGACAGGGTGGACTGAAGCTTTCTTT.

V gene TRBV2 combines with J gene TRBJ2-2; 8 bases align to TRBD1. Germline lookup yields CDR1 SNHLY and CDR2 FYNNEI. Unmatched junction bases numbered 5, after V lost 6 bases and J lost 2 bases. The length of the CDR3 is 15 residues. Here the CDR3 reads CASREDRANTGELFF. The DNA for the CDR3 is TGTGCCAGCAGGGAGGACAGGGCTAACACCGGGGAGCTGTTTTTT.

This clonotype came up a few times. V and J are TRBV6-5 and TRBJ2-5; TRBD2 matches 8 bases. The V segment lost 0 bases and the J segment 5 bases; nucleotides outside the gene matches: 14. The CDR3 sequence is 18 residues long. CDR1 MNHEY and CDR2 SVGAGI come from the germline V gene. Here the CDR3 reads CASSYSLLRGGTWETQYF. The CDR3 nucleotides read TGTGCCAGCAGTTACTCGCTCCTGCGCGGGGGGACGTGGGAGACCCAGTACTTC.

Points on this clonotype: Since the CDR3 does not end with the conserved phenylalanine or tryptophan, this likely comes from a read error. The CDR3 reads CSASGSDSTDTQYL. CDR3 DNA: TGCAGTGCTAGTGGTAGCGACAGCACAGATACGCAGTATTTG. The chain links TRBV20-1 to TRBJ2-3; D is perhaps TRBD2 (5 bases). The CDR3 consists of 14 residues. Germline loops: CDR1 DFQATT, CDR2 SNEGSKA (reference sequence). The V end was cut by 3 bases, the J end by 0 bases, with 10 bases between.

The V call is TRBV28, the J call TRBJ1-2; no clear D gene. CDR3 length equals 14 residues. The germline V gene encodes CDR1 MDHEN and CDR2 SYDVKM. With 6 bases removed from V and 4 bases from J, the gap between germline ends came to 15 bases. The CDR3 loop reads CASSPVTSAYGYTF. CDR3 nucleotide sequence: TGTGCCAGCAGCCCGGTGACCAGTGCCTATGGCTACACCTTC.

The J gene is TRBJ2-3, the V gene TRBV20-1; 9 nucleotides agree with TRBD2. This CDR3 comprises 16 residues. Trimming at V came to 3 bases and at J to 6 bases, leaving 13 bases not matched to a gene. The germline gives CDR1 DFQATT, CDR2 SNEGSKA (reference sequence). The CDR3 DNA sequence: TGCAGTGCTAGGGCCAGTCTAGCGGGATATAGGGATACGCAGTATTTT. It is translated as CSARASLAGYRDTQYF.

V gene TRBV12-3 or TRBV12-4 combines with J gene TRBJ1-5; 7 bases are shared with TRBD1. V trimming: 4 bases; J trimming: 0 bases; junction bases outside the gene matches: 12. The CDR3 length is 18 residues. The CDR3 nucleotides read TGTGCCAGCAGTTCCCGACAGGGTGAGAGATATAGCAATCAGCCCCAGCATTTT. It is translated as CASSSRQGERYSNQPQHF.

With respect to this clonotype: One end of the junction fails to match germline, which may point to a read error. The rearrangement links TRBV27 to TRBJ2-3, with TRBD2 matching over 14 bases. The CDR3 is 17 residues long. Germline CDR1 reads MNHEY; CDR2 reads SMNVEV (reference sequence). CDR3 in DNA: TGTGCCAGCAGTTTTAGACTAGCGGGGGGGCCGCCAGATACGCCGTATTTT. Translated: CASSFRLAGGPPDTPYF.

This clonotype was recorded a few times. The chain joins TRBV15 to TRBJ1-1; TRBD1 aligns across 10 bases. This CDR3 is 14 amino acids long. Germline V gene sequence: CDR1 LNHNV, CDR2 YYDKDF (reference sequence). V lost 8 bases and J lost 1; bases outside the gene matches: 4. The CDR3 bases are TGTGCCACCGGGGACAGGGGCTCGAACACTGAAGCTTTCTTT. Its translation is CATGDRGSNTEAFF.

This clonotype was recorded at least ten times. In nucleotides, the CDR3 is TGTGCCAGCAGCCCGGGCCCCTACGAGCAGTACTTC. Protein sequence: CASSPGPYEQYF. The chain couples TRBV7-2 to TRBJ2-7; D is unresolved. The germline V and J ends were trimmed by 5 bases and 2 bases, with 7 bases remaining between them. Germline V gene data show CDR1 as SGHTA and CDR2 as FQGNSA. The CDR3 extends over 12 amino acids.